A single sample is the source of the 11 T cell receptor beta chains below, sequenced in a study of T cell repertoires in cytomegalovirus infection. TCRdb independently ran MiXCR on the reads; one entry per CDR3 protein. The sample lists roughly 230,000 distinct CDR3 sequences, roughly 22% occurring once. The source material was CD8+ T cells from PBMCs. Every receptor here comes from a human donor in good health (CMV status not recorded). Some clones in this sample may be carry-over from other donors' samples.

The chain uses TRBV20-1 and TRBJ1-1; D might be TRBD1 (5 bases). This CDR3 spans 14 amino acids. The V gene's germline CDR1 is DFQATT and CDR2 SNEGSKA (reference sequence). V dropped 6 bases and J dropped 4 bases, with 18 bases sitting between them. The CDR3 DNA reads TGCAGTGCCCACCCATTGGGGGAATCCACTGAAGCTTTCTTT. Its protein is CSAHPLGESTEAFF.

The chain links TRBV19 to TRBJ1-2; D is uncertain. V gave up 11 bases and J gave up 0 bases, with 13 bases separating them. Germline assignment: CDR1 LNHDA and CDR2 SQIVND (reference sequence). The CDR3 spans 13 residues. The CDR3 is CASLGPTNYGYTF. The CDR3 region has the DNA TGTGCCTCCCTCGGGCCCACTAACTATGGCTACACCTTC.

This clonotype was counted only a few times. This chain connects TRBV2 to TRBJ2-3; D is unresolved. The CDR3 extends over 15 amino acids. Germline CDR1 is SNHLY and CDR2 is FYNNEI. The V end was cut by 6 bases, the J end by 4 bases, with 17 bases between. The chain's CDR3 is CASRMPIGGADTQYF. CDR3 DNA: TGTGCCAGCAGGATGCCTATAGGTGGGGCAGATACGCAGTATTTT.

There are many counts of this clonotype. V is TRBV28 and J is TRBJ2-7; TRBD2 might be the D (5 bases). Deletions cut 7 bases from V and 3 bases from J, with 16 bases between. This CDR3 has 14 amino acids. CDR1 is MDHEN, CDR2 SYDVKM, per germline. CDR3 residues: CASTPGVGGYEQYF. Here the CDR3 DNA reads TGTGCCAGCACCCCGGGTGTCGGAGGCTACGAGCAGTACTTC.

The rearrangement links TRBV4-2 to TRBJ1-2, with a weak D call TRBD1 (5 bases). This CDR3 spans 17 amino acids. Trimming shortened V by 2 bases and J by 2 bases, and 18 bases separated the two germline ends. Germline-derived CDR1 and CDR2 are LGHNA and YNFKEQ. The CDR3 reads CASSQNGGDVNNYGYTF. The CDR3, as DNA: TGTGCCAGCAGCCAAAATGGGGGGGACGTTAACAACTATGGCTACACCTTC.

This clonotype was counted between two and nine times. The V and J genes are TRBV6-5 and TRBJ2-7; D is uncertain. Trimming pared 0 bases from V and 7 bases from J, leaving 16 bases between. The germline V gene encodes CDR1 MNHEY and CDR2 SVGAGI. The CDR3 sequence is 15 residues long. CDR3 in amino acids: CASSYSSWAIWEQYF. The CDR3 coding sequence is TGTGCCAGCAGTTACTCATCGTGGGCTATTTGGGAGCAGTACTTC.

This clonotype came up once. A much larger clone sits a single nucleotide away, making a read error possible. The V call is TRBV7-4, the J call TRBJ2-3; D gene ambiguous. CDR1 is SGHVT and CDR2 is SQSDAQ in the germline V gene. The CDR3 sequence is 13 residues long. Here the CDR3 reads CAGSHPNGDTQYF. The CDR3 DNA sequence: TGTGCCGGCAGCCACCCTAACGGTGATACGCAGTATTTT.

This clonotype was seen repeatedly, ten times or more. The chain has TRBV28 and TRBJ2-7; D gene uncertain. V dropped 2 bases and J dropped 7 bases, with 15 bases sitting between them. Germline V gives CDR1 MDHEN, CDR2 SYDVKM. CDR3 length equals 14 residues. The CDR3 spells CASSLIGLTMEQYF. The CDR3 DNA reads TGTGCCAGCAGTTTAATCGGGCTGACGATGGAGCAGTACTTC.

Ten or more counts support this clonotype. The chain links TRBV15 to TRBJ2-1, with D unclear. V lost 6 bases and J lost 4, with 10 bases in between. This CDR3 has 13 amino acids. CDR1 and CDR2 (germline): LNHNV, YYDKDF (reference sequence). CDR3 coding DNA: TGTGCCACCAGGGATCTAGGGTACAATGAGCAGTTCTTC. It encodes CATRDLGYNEQFF.

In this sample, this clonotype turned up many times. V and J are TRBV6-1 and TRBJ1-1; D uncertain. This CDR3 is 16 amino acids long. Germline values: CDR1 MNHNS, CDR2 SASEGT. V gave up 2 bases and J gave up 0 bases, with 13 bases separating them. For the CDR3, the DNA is TGTGCCAGCAGTGAACCGGGTCGGGGTCTGAACACTGAAGCTTTCTTT. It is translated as CASSEPGRGLNTEAFF.

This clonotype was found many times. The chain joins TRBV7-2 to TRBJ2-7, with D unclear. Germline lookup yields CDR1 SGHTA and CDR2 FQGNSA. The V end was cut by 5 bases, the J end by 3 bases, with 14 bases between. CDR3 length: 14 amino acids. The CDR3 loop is CASSPEANIYEQYF. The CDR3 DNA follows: TGTGCCAGCAGCCCCGAGGCAAACATCTACGAGCAGTACTTC.